A selection of T cell receptor beta chains follows, all from one sample in a study of T cells after yellow fever vaccination. Via MiXCR, TCRdb re-called the 5' RACE reads, giving one row per CDR3 protein. The repertoire includes roughly 300,000 distinct CDR3 sequences, roughly 8.3% of them detected once, and around 17% sits in the top ten. The sequenced sample was PBMCs, obtained roughly seven weeks after the first yellow fever vaccination. The receptors shown here come from a man between 18 and 29 years old who received the YFV17D yellow fever vaccine. Each CDR3 is given with its conserved first and last residue. The D gene is left open where the match is weak. Clone size, where shown, is once, few, many, or a class for clones that have expanded.

V gene,clone size,J gene,D gene,CDR3 protein,CDR3 DNA
TRBV7-9,many,TRBJ2-1,TRBD2,CASSSLAGRNEQFF,TGTGCCAGCAGCTCCCTAGCGGGGAGAAATGAGCAGTTCTTC
TRBV28,-,TRBJ1-5,-,CASSLARNSNQPQHF,TGTGCCAGCAGTTTAGCGAGAAATAGCAATCAGCCCCAGCATTTT
TRBV7-9,many,TRBJ1-5,-,CASSTGAPLVSNQPQHF,TGTGCCAGCAGCACCGGAGCCCCGCTCGTTAGCAATCAGCCCCAGCATTTT
TRBV11-1,many,TRBJ1-3,-,CASGGRRNTIYF,TGTGCCAGCGGGGGACGGCGGAACACCATATATTTT
TRBV7-3,-,TRBJ2-2,-,CASSLVGPTGELFF,TGTGCCAGCAGCTTAGTAGGGCCCACCGGGGAGCTGTTTTTT
TRBV5-4,-,TRBJ1-4,TRBD1,CASSLGGDRARGKLFF,TGTGCCAGCAGCTTGGGGGGCGACAGGGCTAGGGGAAAACTGTTTTTT
TRBV10-3,-,TRBJ1-1,-,CAISERNEAFF,TGTGCCATCAGTGAAAGGAACGAAGCTTTCTTT
TRBV6-1,-,TRBJ1-2,TRBD1,CASSPGTGASGYTF,TGTGCCAGCAGTCCCGGGACAGGGGCTAGCGGCTACACCTTC
TRBV29-1,few,TRBJ1-1,-,CSVTLHENTEAFF,TGCAGCGTGACCTTACACGAGAACACTGAAGCTTTCTTT
TRBV5-1,-,TRBJ1-1,-,CASSLFKLNTEAFF,TGCGCCAGCAGCTTGTTTAAGTTGAACACTGAAGCTTTCTTT
TRBV12-5,-,TRBJ1-1,-,CASGRGALITEAFF,TGTGCTAGCGGTCGGGGGGCGTTAATCACTGAAGCTTTCTTT
TRBV9,-,TRBJ1-1,-,CASSRRGGPTEAFF,TGTGCCAGCAGCCGCCGCGGGGGCCCCACTGAAGCTTTCTTT
TRBV5-1,many,TRBJ1-1,-,CASSLELASAEAFF,TGCGCCAGCAGCTTGGAGTTGGCTTCGGCTGAAGCTTTCTTT
TRBV6-5,-,TRBJ1-2,-,CASSYSSGGLGYTF,TGTGCCAGCAGTTACTCGTCCGGGGGCCTTGGCTACACCTTC
TRBV14,few,TRBJ2-2,-,CASSLYGPGTGELFF,TGTGCCAGCAGCCTATATGGGCCGGGGACCGGGGAGCTGTTTTTT
TRBV20-1,few,TRBJ2-5,-,CSARNQETQYF,TGCAGTGCGCGAAACCAAGAGACCCAGTACTTC
TRBV5-1,many,TRBJ1-3,-,CASSLAPGNTIYF,TGTGCCAGCAGCTTAGCGCCTGGAAACACCATATATTTT
TRBV12-3/TRBV12-4,-,TRBJ2-3,TRBD2,CASSWEGESTDTQYF,TGTGCCAGCAGTTGGGAGGGCGAAAGCACAGATACGCAGTATTTT
TRBV20-1,-,TRBJ1-5,-,CSARELAGQPQHF,TGCAGTGCTAGAGAACTTGCAGGGCAGCCCCAGCATTTT
TRBV18,-,TRBJ2-3,TRBD2,CASFSGGTDTQYF,TGTGCCAGCTTTAGCGGGGGCACAGATACGCAGTATTTT
TRBV4-3,many,TRBJ2-2,TRBD1,CASSQDSRTGSTGELFF,TGCGCCAGCAGCCAAGATAGTCGGACAGGGAGCACCGGGGAGCTGTTTTTT
TRBV9,-,TRBJ2-5,-,CASSVRQVSEETQYF,TGTGCCAGCAGCGTCCGACAGGTCAGCGAAGAGACCCAGTACTTC
TRBV20-1,many,TRBJ1-4,TRBD1,CSARQGDEKLFF,TGCAGTGCTCGACAGGGGGATGAAAAACTGTTTTTT
TRBV10-3,many,TRBJ1-1,-,CAIRSLKDTEAFF,TGTGCCATCAGGTCCTTGAAGGACACTGAAGCTTTCTTT
TRBV5-6,few,TRBJ2-3,-,CASSFGGLTDTQYF,TGTGCCAGCAGCTTCGGGGGACTCACAGATACGCAGTATTTT
TRBV5-4,few,TRBJ2-3,TRBD1,CASRPDRGQDTQYF,TGTGCCAGCAGGCCGGACAGGGGGCAAGATACGCAGTATTTT
TRBV4-3,few,TRBJ1-2,-,CASSQDLPSAWRGYTF,TGCGCCAGCAGCCAAGATCTCCCCTCCGCGTGGCGGGGCTACACCTTC
TRBV15,few,TRBJ2-1,-,CATSGGRLGFEQFF,TGTGCCACCAGCGGGGGCCGGTTAGGGTTCGAGCAGTTCTTC
TRBV20-1,few,TRBJ2-4,-,CSAGQAGVAKNIQYF,TGCAGTGCTGGCCAGGCAGGGGTGGCCAAAAACATTCAGTACTTC
TRBV30,-,TRBJ2-2,-,CAWSRRGRRTGELFF,TGTGCCTGGAGTCGGCGGGGGCGAAGAACCGGGGAGCTGTTTTTT
TRBV5-1,many,TRBJ1-1,-,CASSLDRPNTEAFF,TGCGCCAGCAGCTTGGACAGGCCGAACACTGAAGCTTTCTTT
TRBV7-2,-,TRBJ2-4,-,CASSSRGTDIQYF,TGTGCCAGCAGCTCACGGGGTACGGACATTCAGTACTTC
TRBV20-1,few,TRBJ2-3,-,CSATRGVTDTQYF,TGCAGTGCTACCAGGGGGGTCACAGATACGCAGTATTTT
TRBV20-1,many,TRBJ2-5,TRBD2,CSASGGVEETQYF,TGCAGTGCTAGCGGGGGGGTTGAAGAGACCCAGTACTTC
TRBV5-4,few,TRBJ2-1,TRBD1,CASSSAGGRSYNEQFF,TGTGCCAGCAGCTCCGCAGGGGGCCGATCCTACAATGAGCAGTTCTTC
TRBV11-1,-,TRBJ2-5,TRBD2,CASSTRVPSGGARETQYF,TGTGCCAGCAGCACCAGAGTCCCTAGCGGGGGGGCTCGGGAGACCCAGTACTTC
TRBV28,few,TRBJ2-1,TRBD1,CASSLLGQGYNEQFF,TGTGCCAGCAGTTTGTTGGGACAGGGGTACAATGAGCAGTTCTTC
TRBV11-2,many,TRBJ2-1,-,CASSLEWASSYNEQFF,TGTGCCAGCAGCTTAGAATGGGCTAGTTCCTACAATGAGCAGTTCTTC
TRBV6-2/TRBV6-3,many,TRBJ2-2,-,CASGYTGELFF,TGTGCCAGCGGGTACACCGGGGAGCTGTTTTTT
TRBV12-3/TRBV12-4,many,TRBJ1-4,-,CASSLGEKLFF,TGTGCCAGCAGTTTAGGTGAAAAACTGTTTTTT
TRBV7-2,-,TRBJ2-1,TRBD2,CASSFGTSYSDEQFF,TGTGCCAGCAGCTTCGGGACTAGCTACAGCGATGAGCAGTTCTTC
TRBV5-4,-,TRBJ2-3,TRBD2,CASSTGLDSTDTQYF,TGTGCCAGCAGCACGGGACTAGATAGCACAGATACGCAGTATTTT
TRBV5-6,-,TRBJ1-4,-,CASSLRGKRKKLFF,TGTGCCAGCAGCTTGCGAGGAAAGCGGAAAAAACTGTTTTTT
TRBV12-3/TRBV12-4,many,TRBJ2-3,TRBD1,CASSPGQLTDTQYF,TGTGCCAGCAGCCCGGGACAGTTAACAGATACGCAGTATTTT
TRBV12-3/TRBV12-4,-,TRBJ1-1,TRBD1,CASHRGPNTEAFF,TGTGCCAGCCACAGGGGACCGAACACTGAAGCTTTCTTT